What follows describes a single T cell receptor (beta chain). The antigen remains unidentified. The sample contains more than one DNA sequence encoding this CDR3. This record belongs to a study of T cell responses to AZD1222 COVID-19 vaccine. Study observations and caveats: Sampled repertoires all dated from after the peak T cell response. Two AZD1222 doses significantly raised spike-specific TCR breadth and depth over controls. Females outnumbered males among donors, who were mostly white British; clonal diversity was possibly underestimated.

The CDR3 totals 15 residues. The germline V gene has CDR1 SGHRS and CDR2 YFSETQ. V lost 2 bases and J 1 base, leaving 11 bases between the germline ends. Only in-frame clones appear in the TCRdb table, and some are missing; sequencing was by immunoSEQ multiplex PCR. The sample contains about 110,000 clones, 82% of which appear only once. V is TRBV5-1 and J is TRBJ2-3; D is perhaps TRBD1 (5 bases). The sequence came from an adult in good health. The source material was peripheral blood, sampled on day 0 of AZD1222 vaccination. DNA of the CDR3: TGCGCCAGCAGCTTAAGGGGCCTAGGCACAGATACGCAGTATTTT. Its protein product is CASSLRGLGTDTQYF.